This TCR beta chain was captured in a study of Graves' ophthalmopathy and Graves' hyperthyroidism. Study-level points and caveats: At about 69% sensitivity and 72.22% specificity, the model predicted progression of the ophthalmopathy.

TCR beta CDR3 amplification used RNA transcripts. In the first round, RT-PCR was carried out with HTBI primers, and a multiplex PCR formed the second round. MiXCR, applied by TCRdb to the multiplex PCR reads, yields one record per CDR3 protein. The sample comprises about 380,000 distinct CDR3 sequences, about 16% of which are singletons, and about 7% rests with the top ten. Someone took the PBMCs out of approximately 9 ml of fresh peripheral blood. CDR3 length equals 15 residues. V lost 0 bases and J lost 7, with 15 bases in between. Germline CDR1 and CDR2: MNHEY and SMNVEV (reference sequence). At least ten counts were recorded for this clonotype. Its matching antigen is unknown.

The chain has TRBV27 and TRBJ1-2; D is perhaps TRBD1 (6 bases). Input material: peripheral blood. This clonotype originated in a woman between 18 and 29 years old with stable Graves' hyperthyroidism. The CDR3 DNA follows: TGTGCCAGCAGTTTATCACAGGGATCCTTGAGTGGCTACACCTTC. Its translation is CASSLSQGSLSGYTF.